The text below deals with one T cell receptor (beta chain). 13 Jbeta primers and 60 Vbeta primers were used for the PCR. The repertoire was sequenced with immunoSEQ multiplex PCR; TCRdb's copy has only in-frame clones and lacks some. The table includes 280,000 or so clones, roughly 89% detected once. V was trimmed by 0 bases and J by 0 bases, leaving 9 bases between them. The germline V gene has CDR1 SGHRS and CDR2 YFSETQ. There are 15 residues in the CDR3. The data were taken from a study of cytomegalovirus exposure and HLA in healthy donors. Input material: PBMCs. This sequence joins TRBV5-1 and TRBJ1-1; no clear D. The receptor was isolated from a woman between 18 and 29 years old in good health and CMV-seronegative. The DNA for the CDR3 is TGCGCCAGCAGCTTGGGGGCAGCTTTGAACACTGAAGCTTTCTTT. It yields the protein CASSLGAALNTEAFF.